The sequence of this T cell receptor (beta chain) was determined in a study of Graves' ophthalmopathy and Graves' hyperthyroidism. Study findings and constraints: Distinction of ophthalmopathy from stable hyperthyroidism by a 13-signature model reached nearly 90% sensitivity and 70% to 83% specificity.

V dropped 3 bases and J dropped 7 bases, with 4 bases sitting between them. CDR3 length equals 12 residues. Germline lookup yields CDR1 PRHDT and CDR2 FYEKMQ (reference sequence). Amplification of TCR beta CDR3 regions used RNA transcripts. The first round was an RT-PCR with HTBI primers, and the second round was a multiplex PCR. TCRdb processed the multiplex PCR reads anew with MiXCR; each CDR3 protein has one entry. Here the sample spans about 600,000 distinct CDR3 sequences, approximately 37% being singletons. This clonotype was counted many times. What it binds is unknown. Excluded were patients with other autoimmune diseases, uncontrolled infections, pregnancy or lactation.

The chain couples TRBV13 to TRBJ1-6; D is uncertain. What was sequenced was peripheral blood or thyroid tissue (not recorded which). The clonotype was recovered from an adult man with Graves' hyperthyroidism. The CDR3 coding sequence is TGTGCCAGCAGCTTCTCGAATTCACCCCTCCACTTT. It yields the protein CASSFSNSPLHF.